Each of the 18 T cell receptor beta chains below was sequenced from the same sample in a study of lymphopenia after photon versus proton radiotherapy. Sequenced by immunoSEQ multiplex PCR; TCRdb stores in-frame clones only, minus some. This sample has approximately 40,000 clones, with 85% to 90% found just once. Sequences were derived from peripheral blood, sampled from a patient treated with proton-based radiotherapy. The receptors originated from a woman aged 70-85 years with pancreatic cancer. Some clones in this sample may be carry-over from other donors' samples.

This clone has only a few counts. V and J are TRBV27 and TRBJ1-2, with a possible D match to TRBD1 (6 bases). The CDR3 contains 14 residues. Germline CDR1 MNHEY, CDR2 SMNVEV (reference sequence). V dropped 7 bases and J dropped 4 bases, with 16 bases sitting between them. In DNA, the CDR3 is TGTGCCAGCAAGGCAGGGGCCGGTTCCTATGGCTACACCTTC. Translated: CASKAGAGSYGYTF.

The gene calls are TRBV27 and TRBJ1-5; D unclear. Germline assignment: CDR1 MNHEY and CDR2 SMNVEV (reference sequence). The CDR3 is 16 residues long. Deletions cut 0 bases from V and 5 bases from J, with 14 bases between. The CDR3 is CASSLSAGSRYQPQHF. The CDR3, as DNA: TGTGCCAGCAGTTTATCAGCCGGGTCCCGATATCAGCCCCAGCATTTT.

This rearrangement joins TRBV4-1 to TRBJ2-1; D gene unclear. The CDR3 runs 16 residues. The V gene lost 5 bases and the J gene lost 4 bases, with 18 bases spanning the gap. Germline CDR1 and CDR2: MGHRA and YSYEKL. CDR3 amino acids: CASSSRKVMGYNEQFF. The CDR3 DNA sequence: TGCGCCAGCAGCTCCCGGAAGGTCATGGGTTACAATGAGCAGTTCTTC.

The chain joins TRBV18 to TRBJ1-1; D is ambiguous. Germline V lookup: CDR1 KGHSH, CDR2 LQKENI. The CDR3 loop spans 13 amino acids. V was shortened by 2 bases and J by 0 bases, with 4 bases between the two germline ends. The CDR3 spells CASSPGMNTEAFF. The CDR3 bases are TGTGCCAGCTCACCAGGGATGAACACTGAAGCTTTCTTT.

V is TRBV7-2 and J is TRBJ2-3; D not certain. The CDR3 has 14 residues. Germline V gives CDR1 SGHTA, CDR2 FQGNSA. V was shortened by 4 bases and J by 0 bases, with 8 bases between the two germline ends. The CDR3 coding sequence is TGTGCCAGCAGCTCCCTGACTAGCACAGATACGCAGTATTTT. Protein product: CASSSLTSTDTQYF.

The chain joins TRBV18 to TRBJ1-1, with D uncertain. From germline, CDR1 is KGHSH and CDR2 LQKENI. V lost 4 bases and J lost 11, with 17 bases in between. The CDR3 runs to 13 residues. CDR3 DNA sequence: TGTGCCAGCTCACTTAGGGAGTCCAACGGGGCTTTCTTT. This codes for CASSLRESNGAFF.

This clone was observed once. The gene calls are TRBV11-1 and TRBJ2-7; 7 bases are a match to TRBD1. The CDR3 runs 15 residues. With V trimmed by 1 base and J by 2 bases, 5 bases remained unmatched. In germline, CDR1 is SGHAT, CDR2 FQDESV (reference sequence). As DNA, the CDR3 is TGTGCCAGCAGCTTAGAAGGGGGCTCTCCCTACGAGCAGTACTTC. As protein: CASSLEGGSPYEQYF. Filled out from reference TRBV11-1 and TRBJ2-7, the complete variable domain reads EAEVAQSPRYKITEKSQAVAFWCDPISGHATLYWYRQILGQGPELLVQFQDESVVDDSQLPKDRFSAERLKGVDSTLKIQPAELGDSAMYLCASSLEGGSPYEQYFGPGTRLTVT.

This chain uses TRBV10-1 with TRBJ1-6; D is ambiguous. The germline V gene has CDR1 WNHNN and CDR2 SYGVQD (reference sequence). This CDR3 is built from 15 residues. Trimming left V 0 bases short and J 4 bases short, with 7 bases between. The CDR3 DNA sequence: TGCGCCAGCAGTGAGTCAACGGGATATAATTCACCCCTCCACTTT. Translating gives CASSESTGYNSPLHF.

The CDR3 DNA follows: TGTGCCAGTAGTAAACAGGGGGGAAGCAATCAGCCCCAGCATTTT. This translates into CASSKQGGSNQPQHF. The chain has TRBV19 and TRBJ1-5; 8 bases agree with TRBD1. Trimming cost V 4 bases and J 1 base; bases outside gene matches: 3. The CDR3 has 15 amino acids. Germline V lookup: CDR1 LNHDA, CDR2 SQIVND (reference sequence).

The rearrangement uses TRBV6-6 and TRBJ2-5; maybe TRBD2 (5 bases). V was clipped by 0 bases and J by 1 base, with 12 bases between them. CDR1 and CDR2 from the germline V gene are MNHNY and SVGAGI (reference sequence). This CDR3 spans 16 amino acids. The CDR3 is CASSYSSEGLQETQYF. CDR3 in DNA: TGTGCCAGCAGTTACTCCTCAGAGGGTCTCCAAGAGACCCAGTACTTC.

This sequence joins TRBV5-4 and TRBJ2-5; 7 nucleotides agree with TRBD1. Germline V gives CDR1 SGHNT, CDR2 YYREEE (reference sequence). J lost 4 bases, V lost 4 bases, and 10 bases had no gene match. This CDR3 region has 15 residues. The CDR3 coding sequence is TGTGCCAGCAGCGAAGTAACAGGGGCGCTAGAGACCCAGTACTTC. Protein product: CASSEVTGALETQYF.

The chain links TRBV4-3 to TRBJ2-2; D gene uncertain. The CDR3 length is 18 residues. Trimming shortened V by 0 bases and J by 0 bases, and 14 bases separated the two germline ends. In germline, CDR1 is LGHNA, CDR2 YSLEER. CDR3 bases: TGCGCCAGCAGCCAAGATATGATCGGAAGAACGAACACCGGGGAGCTGTTTTTT. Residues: CASSQDMIGRTNTGELFF.

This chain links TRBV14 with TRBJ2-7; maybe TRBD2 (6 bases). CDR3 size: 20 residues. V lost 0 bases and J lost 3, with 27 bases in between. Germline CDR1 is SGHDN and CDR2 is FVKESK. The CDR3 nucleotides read TGTGCCAGCAGCCAAGATTTCGCGGGACTCTCCCCTTTCGCAAACTACGAGCAGTACTTC. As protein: CASSQDFAGLSPFANYEQYF.

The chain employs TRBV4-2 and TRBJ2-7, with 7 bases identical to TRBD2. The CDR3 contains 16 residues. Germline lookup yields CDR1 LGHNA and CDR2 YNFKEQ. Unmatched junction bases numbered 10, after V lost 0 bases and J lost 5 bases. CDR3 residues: CASSQEGGGEFDEQYF. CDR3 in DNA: TGTGCCAGCAGCCAAGAGGGGGGGGGAGAGTTCGACGAGCAGTACTTC.

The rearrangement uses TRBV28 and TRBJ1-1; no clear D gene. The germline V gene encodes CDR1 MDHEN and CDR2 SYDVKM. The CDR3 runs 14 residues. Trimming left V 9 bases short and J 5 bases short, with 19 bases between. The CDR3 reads CASVKMEGVTEAFF. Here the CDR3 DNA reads TGTGCCAGTGTCAAAATGGAGGGAGTTACTGAAGCTTTCTTT.

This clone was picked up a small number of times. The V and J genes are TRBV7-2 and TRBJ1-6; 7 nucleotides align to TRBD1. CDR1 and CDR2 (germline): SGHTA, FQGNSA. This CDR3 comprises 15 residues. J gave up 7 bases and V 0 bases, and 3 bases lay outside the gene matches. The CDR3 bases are TGTGCCAGCAGCTTAGCGTCAGGGGGAAATTCACCCCTCCACTTT. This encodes CASSLASGGNSPLHF.

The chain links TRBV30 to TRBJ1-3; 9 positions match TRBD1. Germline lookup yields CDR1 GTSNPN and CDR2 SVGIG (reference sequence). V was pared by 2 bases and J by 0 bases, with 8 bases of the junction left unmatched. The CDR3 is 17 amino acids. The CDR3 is CAWSWGDRAYSGNTIYF. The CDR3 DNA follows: TGTGCCTGGAGTTGGGGGGACAGGGCCTACTCTGGAAACACCATATATTTT.

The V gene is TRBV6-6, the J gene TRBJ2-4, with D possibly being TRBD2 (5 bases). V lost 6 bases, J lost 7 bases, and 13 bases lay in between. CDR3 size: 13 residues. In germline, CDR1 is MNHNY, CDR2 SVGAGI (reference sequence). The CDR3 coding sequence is TGTGCCAGCAGCACCCCCCGCGGGAACATTCAGTACTTC. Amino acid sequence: CASSTPRGNIQYF.